This passage covers 8 T cell receptor beta chains from one sample sequenced in a study of shared clonotypes between healthy human individuals. Data came from immunoSEQ multiplex PCR; TCRdb stores just in-frame clones and leaves some out. Of roughly 2 million clones in the sample, 85% to 95% were seen once. The sample comprised naive CD4+ T cells sorted from blood. The subset was: CD45RA+ positively selected. These receptor sequences come from a man aged 18 to 35 in good health.

With respect to this clone: The same CDR3 is also encoded by other DNA sequences in this sample. CDR3 protein: CASSGQGTDTQYF. DNA for the CDR3: TGTGCCAGCAGTGGACAGGGCACAGATACGCAGTATTTT. The V gene is TRBV6-1, the J gene TRBJ2-3; D is possibly TRBD1 (6 bases). Germline V gives CDR1 MNHNS, CDR2 SASEGT. This CDR3 region has 13 residues. Trimming pared 4 bases from V and 1 base from J, leaving 6 bases between.

This sequence joins TRBV5-1 and TRBJ2-2; the D is unclear. The CDR3 is 16 residues long. Trimming left V 6 bases short and J 2 bases short, with 17 bases between. From germline, CDR1 is SGHRS and CDR2 YFSETQ. CDR3 nucleotides: TGCGCCAGCAAAGAATGGCTTGCCGTTAACACCGGGGAGCTGTTTTTT. As protein: CASKEWLAVNTGELFF.

This sequence joins TRBV7-6 and TRBJ2-7; a possible D gene is TRBD2 (6 bases). Trimming cost V 6 bases and J 4 bases, with 28 bases left between them. Germline lookup yields CDR1 SGHVS and CDR2 FNYEAQ. The CDR3 is made up of 18 amino acids. The CDR3 DNA reads TGTGCCAGCAGTCCTCCAAGTAGCGGACCCCACGCCTTGTACGAGCAGTACTTC. This sequence encodes CASSPPSSGPHALYEQYF.

The chain is built from TRBV10-3 and TRBJ1-1; 9 nucleotides match TRBD1. The CDR3 is 12 amino acids. Germline V gene lookup returns CDR1 ENHRY and CDR2 SYGVKD. The J segment lost 11 bases and the V segment lost 6 bases, leaving 7 bases of the junction unmatched. DNA for the CDR3: TGTGCCATCAGCCCACAGGGGGCAAACGCTTTCTTT. Translation gives CAISPQGANAFF.

This rearrangement joins TRBV28 to TRBJ1-2; TRBD1 aligns across 10 bases. The J segment lost 8 bases and the V segment lost 5 bases, leaving 11 bases of the junction unmatched. CDR1 is MDHEN, CDR2 SYDVKM, per germline. The CDR3 has 15 residues. The CDR3 coding sequence is TGTGCCAGCAGTCCCCCGGACAGGGGGGAGAAGGGCTACACCTTC. It encodes CASSPPDRGEKGYTF.

This chain joins TRBV9 and TRBJ2-5, with 10 nucleotides matching TRBD2. CDR1 is SGDLS and CDR2 is YYNGEE in the germline V gene. The CDR3 covers 16 residues. The J segment lost 5 bases and the V segment lost 5 bases, leaving 12 bases of the junction unmatched. For the CDR3, the DNA is TGTGCCAGCAGTGGCGTGTTAGCGGGGGGTCTGGAGACCCAGTACTTC. Translated, it gives CASSGVLAGGLETQYF. The whole variable domain, remainder taken from reference TRBV9 and TRBJ2-5, is DSGVTQTPKHLITATGQRVTLRCSPRSGDLSVYWYQQSLDQGLQFLIQYYNGEERAKGNILERFSAQQFPDLHSELNLSSLELGDSALYFCASSGVLAGGLETQYFGPGTRLLVL.

V and J are TRBV10-3 and TRBJ2-1, with 10 bases matching TRBD1. Germline loops: CDR1 ENHRY, CDR2 SYGVKD. The J segment lost 0 bases and the V segment lost 5 bases, leaving 4 bases of the junction unmatched. CDR3 length: 16 amino acids. DNA of the CDR3: TGTGCCATCAGTTCCGGACAGGGGGTCTCCTACAATGAGCAGTTCTTC. As protein: CAISSGQGVSYNEQFF.

The chain couples TRBV6-5 to TRBJ1-2, with D possibly matching TRBD1 (5 bases). V gave up 10 bases and J gave up 5 bases, with 17 bases separating them. Germline V gene lookup returns CDR1 MNHEY and CDR2 SVGAGI. This CDR3 contains 13 residues. The CDR3 DNA reads as TGTGCCACTACCGACAGCTGGGAATATGGCTACACCTTC. As protein: CATTDSWEYGYTF.